This TCR beta chain appears in the sequencing data of a study of blood T cell repertoires in COVID-19. The germline V gene has CDR1 LGHNT and CDR2 FRNRAP. Between the trimmed V and J ends, which lost 3 bases and 7 bases, there was a span of 16 bases. CDR3 length: 14 residues. Method: immunoSEQ multiplex PCR; TCRdb's copy keeps in-frame clones and lacks some. Of about 310,000 clones listed, approximately 89% are singletons. V usage is TRBV12-5 and J usage is TRBJ2-7, with D perhaps TRBD1 (5 bases). The clonotype originates from a woman in her 40s who had recovered from COVID-19. The sample consisted of PBMCs or T cells enriched from blood (not recorded which). The CDR3 coding sequence is TGTGCTAGTGGTTTTAACCCAGGGCCAGAAGAGCAGTACTTC. As protein: CASGFNPGPEEQYF. The full variable domain, its missing parts supplied by reference TRBV12-5 and TRBJ2-7, is DARVTQTPRHKVTEMGQEVTMRCQPILGHNTVFWYRQTMMQGLELLAYFRNRAPLDDSGMPKDRFSAEMPDATLATLKIQPSEPRDSAVYFCASGFNPGPEEQYFGPGTRLTVT.